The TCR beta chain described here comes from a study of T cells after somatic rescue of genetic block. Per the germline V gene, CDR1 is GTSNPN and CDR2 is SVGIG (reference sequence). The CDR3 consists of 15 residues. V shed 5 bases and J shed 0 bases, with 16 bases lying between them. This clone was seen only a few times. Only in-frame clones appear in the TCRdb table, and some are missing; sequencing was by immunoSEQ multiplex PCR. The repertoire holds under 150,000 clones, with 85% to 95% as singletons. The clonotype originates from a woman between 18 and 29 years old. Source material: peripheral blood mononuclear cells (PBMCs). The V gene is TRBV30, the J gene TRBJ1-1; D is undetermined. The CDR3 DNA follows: TGTGCCTGGGATACCGACCCAGCAATGAACACTGAAGCTTTCTTT. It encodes CAWDTDPAMNTEAFF.